This entry is about one T cell receptor beta chain. This sample is part of a study of blood T cell repertoires in COVID-19. About the study: The origin of the acute and convalescent COVID-19 samples was the United States, Italy and Spain. Sources were T cells, B-cell-depleted T cells, or PBMCs; the material itself was cDNA or gDNA.

Per the authors' pipeline: The assay estimated nucleated cells by amplifying reference gene primers. Clones were sequenced by immunoSEQ multiplex PCR, and TCRdb holds only the in-frame ones, with some missing. V and J calls and clone size are those listed in that table; D and trimming were worked out from the DNA. The data contain roughly 88,000 clones, approximately 80% of them seen just once; the ten biggest clones take up 15% to 19%. CDR3 length equals 13 residues. Per germline, CDR1 SNHLY and CDR2 FYNNEI. The V and J ends lost 6 bases and 4 bases, in that order; junction bases with no gene match: 3.

The source of this sequence is a woman of 80 years or more with acute or convalescent COVID-19. This sequence joins TRBV2 and TRBJ2-7; 10 nucleotides agree with TRBD2. Sequenced material: peripheral blood. The CDR3 here is CASRRTSGYEQYF. The CDR3 DNA sequence: TGTGCCAGCAGGCGGACTAGCGGATACGAGCAGTACTTC.